This TCR beta chain was found in a study of blood T cell repertoires in COVID-19. V was pared by 2 bases and J by 3 bases, with 4 bases of the junction left unmatched. CDR1 LGHDT and CDR2 YNNKEL come from the germline V gene (reference sequence). The CDR3 extends over 15 amino acids. Method: immunoSEQ multiplex PCR; TCRdb's copy keeps in-frame clones and lacks some. The sample shows under 500,000 clones, approximately 90% of them seen only once. Participants, roughly 18 to 90 years old, spanned under 30 US areas. This clone was detected only once. This TCR came from a woman aged 18-30 years with acute COVID-19. The J gene is TRBJ2-7, the V gene TRBV3-1 (or the pseudogene TRBV3-2); 10 bases agree with TRBD1. The sequencing input was PBMCs or T cells enriched from blood (not recorded which). The CDR3 region has the DNA TGTGCCAGCAGCCAACGGGACAGGGGAATCTACGAGCAGTACTTC. Residues: CASSQRDRGIYEQYF.